The present TCR beta chain was sequenced within a study of T cell changes during pregnancy in multiple sclerosis. Profiled with immunoSEQ multiplex PCR; TCRdb holds only in-frame clones, not every one. The table lists approximately 60,000 clones, roughly 92% of them singletons. The CDR3 covers 14 residues. Per germline, CDR1 MNHEY and CDR2 SMNVEV (reference sequence). Trimming cost V 3 bases and J 2 bases, with 11 bases left between them. The chain has TRBV27 and TRBJ2-7, with D possibly being TRBD2 (6 bases). The material was CD8+ T cells from peripheral blood mononuclear cells, obtained in the third trimester of pregnancy. The clonotype was recovered from a female donor with multiple sclerosis, enrolled in a pregnancy study. In DNA form, the CDR3 reads TGTGCCAGCAGTTTGGCGGGAATCACCTACGAGCAGTACTTC. Residues: CASSLAGITYEQYF.